These 15 T cell receptor beta chains share one sample of origin, sequenced in a study of T cell responses to AZD1222 COVID-19 vaccine. Clones were sequenced by immunoSEQ multiplex PCR, and TCRdb holds only the in-frame ones, with some missing. The sample records some 80,000 clones, approximately 90% being singletons. The material sequenced was peripheral blood, taken on day 0 of AZD1222 vaccination. The source is an adult in good health.

The chain uses TRBV30 and TRBJ1-2; 7 positions agree with TRBD1. The CDR3 spans 14 residues. Germline loops: CDR1 GTSNPN, CDR2 SVGIG (reference sequence). J lost 7 bases, V lost 2 bases, and 10 bases had no gene match. CDR3 region: CAWSSTGRSGGYTF. CDR3 coding DNA: TGTGCCTGGAGTTCGACAGGGCGGTCCGGTGGCTACACCTTC.

This clone was counted between two and nine times. The chain has TRBV5-1 and TRBJ2-2; D may be TRBD1 (6 bases). V lost 2 bases and J 7 bases, leaving 12 bases between the germline ends. CDR3 length: 14 amino acids. Looked up from germline, CDR1 is SGHRS and CDR2 is YFSETQ. CDR3 protein: CASSFYRVGGELFF. In DNA, the CDR3 is TGCGCCAGCAGCTTCTACAGGGTTGGCGGGGAGCTGTTTTTT.

The genes are TRBV7-9 and TRBJ1-1; 8 positions agree with TRBD1. Germline V CDR1 and CDR2: SEHNR, FQNEAQ (reference sequence). The CDR3 is 14 residues long. With V trimmed by 7 bases and J by 2 bases, 6 bases remained unmatched. CDR3 residues: CASTMGQVNTEAFF. In DNA, the CDR3 is TGTGCCAGCACCATGGGACAGGTTAACACTGAAGCTTTCTTT. Looking up the rest from reference TRBV7-9 and TRBJ1-1 gives the full variable domain: DTGVSQNPRHKITKRGQNVTFRCDPISEHNRLYWYRQTLGQGPEFLTYFQNEAQLEKSRLLSDRFSAERPKGSFSTLEIQRTEQGDSAMYLCASTMGQVNTEAFFGQGTRLTVV.

This rearrangement joins TRBV28 to TRBJ2-3; D may be TRBD1 (5 bases). The CDR3 consists of 15 residues. Germline assignment: CDR1 MDHEN and CDR2 SYDVKM. The V gene lost 4 bases and the J gene lost 4 bases, with 15 bases spanning the gap. CDR3 nucleotide sequence: TGTGCCAGCAGTTCAGGGCCCCGAGGCCCAGATACGCAGTATTTT. This translates into CASSSGPRGPDTQYF.

This sequence joins TRBV6-5 and TRBJ2-1, with 10 nucleotides matching TRBD2. V was pared by 10 bases and J by 9 bases, with 6 bases of the junction left unmatched. Germline V gives CDR1 MNHEY, CDR2 SVGAGI. The CDR3 spans 12 residues. CDR3 nucleotides: TGTGCCACAAGCGGGGGGGTAGGTGAGCAGTTCTTC. Its protein is CATSGGVGEQFF.

The chain carries TRBV7-2 and TRBJ2-5, with D perhaps matching TRBD1 or TRBD2 (5 bases each). The CDR3 spans 14 residues. Trimming removed 5 bases from V and 5 bases from J, with 15 bases in between. Germline CDR1 reads SGHTA; CDR2 reads FQGNSA. CDR3 sequence: CASSLGTGWETQYF. The CDR3 nucleotides are TGTGCCAGCAGCCTCGGGACGGGGTGGGAGACCCAGTACTTC.

The chain has TRBV7-3 and TRBJ2-1; TRBD2 agrees at 11 bases. CDR3 size: 16 residues. Germline loops: CDR1 SGHTA, CDR2 FQGTGA. V was pared by 3 bases and J by 3 bases, with 4 bases of the junction left unmatched. In nucleotides, the CDR3 is TGTGCCAGCAGCTTTGGACTAGCGGGCATCTACAATGAGCAGTTCTTC. Protein: CASSFGLAGIYNEQFF.

The rearrangement joins TRBV18 to TRBJ2-2; maybe TRBD1 (6 bases). In germline, CDR1 is KGHSH, CDR2 LQKENI. Trimming removed 1 base at V and 13 bases at J, with 10 bases between. CDR3 length: 12 residues. CDR3 sequence reads: CASSPLDSVLFF. Written as DNA, the CDR3 is TGTGCCAGCTCACCACTGGACAGTGTGCTGTTTTTT. Based on the CDR3 plus reference TRBV18 and TRBJ2-2, the full variable domain is NAGVMQNPRHLVRRRGQEARLRCSPMKGHSHVYWYRQLPEEGLKFMVYLQKENIIDESGMPKERFSAEFPKEGPSILRIQQVVRGDSAAYFCASSPLDSVLFFGEGSRLTVL.

The chain uses TRBV11-1 and TRBJ2-7; tentative D call: TRBD1 (6 bases). This CDR3 comprises 14 residues. Germline V CDR1 and CDR2: SGHAT, FQDESV (reference sequence). The V end lost 5 bases, the J end lost 3 bases, and 14 bases lay between the germline ends. CDR3 in amino acids: CASSALTGNYEQYF. CDR3 bases: TGTGCCAGCAGCGCACTCACAGGGAACTACGAGCAGTACTTC.

The chain links TRBV7-9 to TRBJ1-6; tentative D call: TRBD1 (6 bases). The CDR3 totals 16 residues. Germline V gene data show CDR1 as SEHNR and CDR2 as FQNEAQ (reference sequence). V was clipped by 5 bases and J by 8 bases, with 19 bases between them. The CDR3 DNA is TGTGCCAGCAGCATCTTTAGTTCAGGGGTACATTCACCCCTCCACTTT. Translation: CASSIFSSGVHSPLHF.

This clone was observed a few times. The chain employs TRBV5-8 and TRBJ2-1; TRBD2 matches 11 bases. V shed 4 bases and J 3 bases; nucleotides not matched to a gene: 3. The CDR3 consists of 15 residues. The germline V gene encodes CDR1 SGHTS and CDR2 YDEGEE. The CDR3 DNA sequence: TGTGCCAGCAGCCCGGGGACTAGCGGCTACAATGAGCAGTTCTTC. Its protein product is CASSPGTSGYNEQFF.

J is TRBJ2-7 and V is TRBV7-3, with D tentatively TRBD2 (6 bases). Germline lookup yields CDR1 SGHTA and CDR2 FQGTGA. Trimming removed 4 bases at V and 9 bases at J, with 13 bases between. This CDR3 spans 12 amino acids. In DNA, the CDR3 is TGTGCCAGCAGCTCCCCTGGGAGGATGCAGTACTTC. This codes for CASSSPGRMQYF.

The V and J genes are TRBV20-1 and TRBJ2-7; 7 bases match TRBD1. The CDR3 spans 14 residues. Germline CDR1 DFQATT, CDR2 SNEGSKA (reference sequence). V lost 5 bases and J lost 3; bases outside the gene matches: 10. The CDR3 protein is CSARGTETYYEQYF. CDR3 nucleotide sequence: TGCAGTGCTCGTGGGACAGAGACATACTACGAGCAGTACTTC.

The chain employs TRBV10-1 and TRBJ2-7; D could derive from TRBD1 or TRBD2 (5 bases each). V dropped 7 bases and J dropped 2 bases, with 15 bases sitting between them. Germline V CDR1 and CDR2: WNHNN, SYGVQD (reference sequence). The length of the CDR3 is 14 residues. CDR3 in DNA: TGCGCCAGCAAAAGGGACCCGGGACCCTACGAGCAGTACTTC. Protein product: CASKRDPGPYEQYF.

The V and J genes are TRBV19 and TRBJ1-3; 7 bases map to TRBD1. Trimming cost V 5 bases and J 0 bases; bases outside gene matches: 7. Looked up from germline, CDR1 is LNHDA and CDR2 is SQIVND (reference sequence). The CDR3 runs to 16 residues. DNA for the CDR3: TGTGCCAGTAGTGTCGACCGGGACAGCTCTGGAAACACCATATATTTT. This encodes CASSVDRDSSGNTIYF.